This entry features one T cell receptor (beta chain) sequence. The entry originates in a study of blood T cell repertoires in COVID-19. The wider study: From the United States, Italy and Spain came samples of acute and convalescent COVID-19.

This table comes from immunoSEQ multiplex PCR, and its TCRdb copy is limited to in-frame clones, with some not included. This sample has about 330,000 clones, with 87% found just once. V lost 3 bases and J 2 bases, leaving 12 bases between the germline ends. Germline loops: CDR1 SGHRS, CDR2 YFSETQ. This CDR3 is built from 14 residues. V gene TRBV5-1 combines with J gene TRBJ2-7; TRBD1 is a possible D gene (5 bases). The receptor's source is a man aged 25-45 years with COVID-19, enrolled during active disease. The sequencing sample was made of peripheral blood. DNA for the CDR3: TGCGCCAGCAGCTCCGACAGAACCACCTACGAGCAGTACTTC. Protein product: CASSSDRTTYEQYF.